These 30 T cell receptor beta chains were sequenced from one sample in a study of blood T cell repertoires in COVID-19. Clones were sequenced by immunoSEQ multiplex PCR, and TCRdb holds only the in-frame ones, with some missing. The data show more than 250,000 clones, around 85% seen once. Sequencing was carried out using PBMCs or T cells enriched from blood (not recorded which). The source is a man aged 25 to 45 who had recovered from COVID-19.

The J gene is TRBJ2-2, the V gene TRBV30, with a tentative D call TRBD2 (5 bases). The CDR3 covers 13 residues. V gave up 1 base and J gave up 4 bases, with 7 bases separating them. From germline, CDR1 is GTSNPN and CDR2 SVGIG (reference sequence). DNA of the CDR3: TGTGCCTGGAGTGCTACTAGCACCGGGGAGCTGTTTTTT. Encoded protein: CAWSATSTGELFF.

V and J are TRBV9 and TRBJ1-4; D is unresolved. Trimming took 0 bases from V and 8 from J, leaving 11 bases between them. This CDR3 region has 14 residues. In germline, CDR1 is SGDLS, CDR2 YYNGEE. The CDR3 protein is CASSVGDSVEKLFF. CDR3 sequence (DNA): TGTGCCAGCAGCGTAGGAGATTCGGTGGAAAAACTGTTTTTT.

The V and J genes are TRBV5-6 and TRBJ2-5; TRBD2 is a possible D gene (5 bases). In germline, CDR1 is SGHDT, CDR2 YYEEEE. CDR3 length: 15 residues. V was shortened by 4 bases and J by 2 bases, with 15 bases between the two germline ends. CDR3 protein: CASSPAGSLQETQYF. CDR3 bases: TGTGCCAGCAGCCCGGCGGGCAGCTTACAAGAGACCCAGTACTTC.

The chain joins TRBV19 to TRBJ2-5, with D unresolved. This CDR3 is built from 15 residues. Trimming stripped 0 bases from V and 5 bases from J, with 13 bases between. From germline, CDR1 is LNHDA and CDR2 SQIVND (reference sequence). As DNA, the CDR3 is TGTGCCAGTAGTATAGAATTTCCCGCCGGGGAGACCCAGTACTTC. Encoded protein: CASSIEFPAGETQYF.

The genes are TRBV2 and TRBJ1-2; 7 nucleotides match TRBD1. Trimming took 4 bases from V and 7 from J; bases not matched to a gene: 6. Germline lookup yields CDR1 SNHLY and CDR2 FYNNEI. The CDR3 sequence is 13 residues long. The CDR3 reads CASSVKQGPGYTF. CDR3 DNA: TGTGCCAGCAGTGTGAAACAGGGGCCTGGCTACACCTTC.

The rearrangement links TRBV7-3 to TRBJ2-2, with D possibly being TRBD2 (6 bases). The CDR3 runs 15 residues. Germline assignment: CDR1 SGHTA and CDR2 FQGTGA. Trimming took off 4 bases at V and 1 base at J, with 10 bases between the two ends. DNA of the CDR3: TGTGCCAGCAGCTCCGGGGGATTGAACACCGGGGAGCTGTTTTTT. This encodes CASSSGGLNTGELFF.

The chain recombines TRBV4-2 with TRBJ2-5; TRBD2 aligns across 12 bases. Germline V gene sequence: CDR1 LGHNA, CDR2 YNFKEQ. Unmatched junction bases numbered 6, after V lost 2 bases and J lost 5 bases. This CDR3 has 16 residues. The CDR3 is CASSQPSGGAFETQYF. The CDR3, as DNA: TGTGCCAGCAGCCAACCTAGCGGGGGGGCTTTCGAGACCCAGTACTTC.

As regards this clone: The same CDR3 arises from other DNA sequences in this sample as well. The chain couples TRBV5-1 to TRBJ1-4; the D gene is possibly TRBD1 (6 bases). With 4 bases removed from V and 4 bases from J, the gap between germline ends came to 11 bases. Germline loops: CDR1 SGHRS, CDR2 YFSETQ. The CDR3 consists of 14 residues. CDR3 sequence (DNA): TGCGCCAGCAGCCTACAGGGTTTTAATGAAAAACTGTTTTTT. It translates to CASSLQGFNEKLFF.

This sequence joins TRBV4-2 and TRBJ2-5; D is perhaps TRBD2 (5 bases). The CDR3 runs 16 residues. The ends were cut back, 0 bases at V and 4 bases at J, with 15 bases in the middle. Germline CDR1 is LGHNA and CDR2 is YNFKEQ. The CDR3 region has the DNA TGTGCCAGCAGCCAAGATATGGACTCCCGGGCAGAGACCCAGTACTTC. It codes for CASSQDMDSRAETQYF.

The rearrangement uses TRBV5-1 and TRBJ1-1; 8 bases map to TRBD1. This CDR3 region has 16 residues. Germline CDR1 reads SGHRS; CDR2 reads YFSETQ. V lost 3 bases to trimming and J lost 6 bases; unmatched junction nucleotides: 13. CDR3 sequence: CASSSRGGRGQSEAFF. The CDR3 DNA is TGCGCCAGCAGCTCGAGAGGGGGCAGGGGGCAATCTGAAGCTTTCTTT.

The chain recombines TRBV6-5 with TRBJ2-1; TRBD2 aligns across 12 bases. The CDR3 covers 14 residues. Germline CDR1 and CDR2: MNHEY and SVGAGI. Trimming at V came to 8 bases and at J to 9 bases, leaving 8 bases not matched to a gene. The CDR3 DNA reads TGTGCCAGCCGAGAACTAGCGGGGGGACCTGAGCAGTTCTTC. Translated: CASRELAGGPEQFF.

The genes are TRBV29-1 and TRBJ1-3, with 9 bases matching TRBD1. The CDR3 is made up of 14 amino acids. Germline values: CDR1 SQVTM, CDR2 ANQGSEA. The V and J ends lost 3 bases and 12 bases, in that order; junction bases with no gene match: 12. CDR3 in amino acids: CSVEGKGQGFVIYF. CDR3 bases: TGCAGCGTTGAGGGTAAAGGACAGGGGTTCGTCATATATTTT.

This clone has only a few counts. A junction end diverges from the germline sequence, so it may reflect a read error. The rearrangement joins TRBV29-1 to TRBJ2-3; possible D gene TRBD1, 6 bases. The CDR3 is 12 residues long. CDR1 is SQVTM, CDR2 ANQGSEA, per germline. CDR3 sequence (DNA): TGCAGCGTGGAAGGGGGAGCAGATACGCAGTATTTT. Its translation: CSVEGGADTQYF.

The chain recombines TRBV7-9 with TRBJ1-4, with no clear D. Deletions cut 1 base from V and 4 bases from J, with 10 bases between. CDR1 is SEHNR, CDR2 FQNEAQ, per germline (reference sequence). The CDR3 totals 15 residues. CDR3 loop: CASSLGRQVNEKLFF. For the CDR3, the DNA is TGTGCCAGCAGCTTAGGCCGCCAGGTTAATGAAAAACTGTTTTTT.

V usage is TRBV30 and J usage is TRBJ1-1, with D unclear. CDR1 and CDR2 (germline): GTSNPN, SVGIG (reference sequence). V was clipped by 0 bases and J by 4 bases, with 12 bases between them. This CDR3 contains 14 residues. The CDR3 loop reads CAWSVSAAPTEAFF. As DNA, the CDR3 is TGTGCCTGGAGTGTGTCAGCGGCGCCCACTGAAGCTTTCTTT. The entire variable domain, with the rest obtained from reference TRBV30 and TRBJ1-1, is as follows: SQTIHQWPATLVQPVGSPLSLECTVEGTSNPNLYWYRQAAGRGLQLLFYSVGIGQISSEVPQNLSASRPQDRQFILSSKKLLLSDSGFYLCAWSVSAAPTEAFFGQGTRLTVV.

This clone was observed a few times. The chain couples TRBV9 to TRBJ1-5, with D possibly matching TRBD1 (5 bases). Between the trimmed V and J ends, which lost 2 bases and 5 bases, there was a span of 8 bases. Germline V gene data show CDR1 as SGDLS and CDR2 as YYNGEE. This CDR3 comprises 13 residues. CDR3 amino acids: CASSVDSDQPQHF. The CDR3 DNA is TGTGCCAGCAGCGTTGACAGTGATCAGCCCCAGCATTTT.

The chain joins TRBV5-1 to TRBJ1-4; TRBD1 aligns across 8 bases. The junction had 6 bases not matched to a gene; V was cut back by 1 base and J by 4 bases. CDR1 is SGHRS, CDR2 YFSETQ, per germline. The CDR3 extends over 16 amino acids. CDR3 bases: TGCGCCAGCAGCTTGCAATCCGGACAGGGTAATGAAAAACTGTTTTTT. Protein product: CASSLQSGQGNEKLFF.

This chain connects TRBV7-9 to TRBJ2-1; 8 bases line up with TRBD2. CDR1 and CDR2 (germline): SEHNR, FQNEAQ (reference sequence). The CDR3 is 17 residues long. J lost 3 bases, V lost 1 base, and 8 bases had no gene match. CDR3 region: CASSLDTAGGYYNEQFF. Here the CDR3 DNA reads TGTGCCAGCAGCTTAGATACGGCGGGGGGTTACTACAATGAGCAGTTCTTC.

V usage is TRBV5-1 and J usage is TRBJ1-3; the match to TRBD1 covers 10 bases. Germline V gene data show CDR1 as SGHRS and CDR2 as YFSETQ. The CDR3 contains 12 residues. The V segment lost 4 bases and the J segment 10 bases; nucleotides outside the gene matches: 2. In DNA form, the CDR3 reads TGCGCCAGCAGCGGGGGACAGGGGACCATATATTTT. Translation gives CASSGGQGTIYF.

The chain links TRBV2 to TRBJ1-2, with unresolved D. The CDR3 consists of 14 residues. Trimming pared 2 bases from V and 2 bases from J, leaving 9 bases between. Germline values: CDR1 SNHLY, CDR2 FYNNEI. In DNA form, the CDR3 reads TGTGCCAGCAGTGAATCAGGATTCAACTATGGCTACACCTTC. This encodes CASSESGFNYGYTF.

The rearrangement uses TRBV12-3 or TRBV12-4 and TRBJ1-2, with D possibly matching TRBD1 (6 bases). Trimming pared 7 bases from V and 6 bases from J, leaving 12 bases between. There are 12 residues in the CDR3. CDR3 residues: CASTRTGNGYTF. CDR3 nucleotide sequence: TGTGCCAGCACAAGAACAGGGAATGGCTACACCTTC.

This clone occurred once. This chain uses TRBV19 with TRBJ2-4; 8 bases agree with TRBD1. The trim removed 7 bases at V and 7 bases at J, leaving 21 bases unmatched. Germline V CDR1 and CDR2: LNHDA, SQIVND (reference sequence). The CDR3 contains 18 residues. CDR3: CASTYKAARGQGWNIQYF. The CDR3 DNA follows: TGTGCCAGTACCTACAAGGCAGCCCGTGGACAGGGATGGAACATTCAGTACTTC.

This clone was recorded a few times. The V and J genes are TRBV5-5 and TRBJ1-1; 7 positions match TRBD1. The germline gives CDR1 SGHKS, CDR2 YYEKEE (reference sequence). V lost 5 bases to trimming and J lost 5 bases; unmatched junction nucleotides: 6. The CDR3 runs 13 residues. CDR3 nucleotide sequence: TGTGCCAGCAGGCTTATACAGGGGACTGAAGCTTTCTTT. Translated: CASRLIQGTEAFF.

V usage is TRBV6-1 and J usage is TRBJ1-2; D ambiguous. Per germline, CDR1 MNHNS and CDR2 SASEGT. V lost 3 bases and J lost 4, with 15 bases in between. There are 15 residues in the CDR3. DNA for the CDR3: TGTGCCAGCAGTGACCGGCGCTCGGGGTCCTATGGCTACACCTTC. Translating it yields CASSDRRSGSYGYTF.

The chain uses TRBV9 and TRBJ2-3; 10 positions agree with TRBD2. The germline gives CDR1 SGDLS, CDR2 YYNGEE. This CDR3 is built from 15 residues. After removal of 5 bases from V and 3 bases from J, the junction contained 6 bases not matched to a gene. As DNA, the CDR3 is TGTGCCAGCAGAACCGGGACTAGCGAAACAGATACGCAGTATTTT. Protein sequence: CASRTGTSETDTQYF.

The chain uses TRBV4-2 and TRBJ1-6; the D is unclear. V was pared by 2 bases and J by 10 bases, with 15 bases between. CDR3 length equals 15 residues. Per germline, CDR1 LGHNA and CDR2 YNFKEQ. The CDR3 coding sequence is TGTGCCAGCAGCCAATTTCTAGGGAGCCGGTCACCCCTCCACTTT. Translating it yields CASSQFLGSRSPLHF.

The CDR3 nucleotides are TGCGCCAGCAGCGGCGGAGACCCTCTAGGACAGGGGAACTATGGCTACACCTTC. The encoded protein is CASSGGDPLGQGNYGYTF. The V gene is TRBV5-1, the J gene TRBJ1-2, with 9 bases fitting TRBD1. V gave up 4 bases and J gave up 2 bases; unmatched junction bases: 15. This CDR3 contains 18 residues. Per germline, CDR1 SGHRS and CDR2 YFSETQ.

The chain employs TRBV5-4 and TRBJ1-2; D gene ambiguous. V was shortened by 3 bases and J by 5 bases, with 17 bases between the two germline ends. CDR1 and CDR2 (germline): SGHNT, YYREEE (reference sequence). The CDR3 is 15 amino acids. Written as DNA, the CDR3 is TGTGCCAGCAGCTACCGGGATCCCAAGGCGTATGGCTACACCTTC. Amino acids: CASSYRDPKAYGYTF.

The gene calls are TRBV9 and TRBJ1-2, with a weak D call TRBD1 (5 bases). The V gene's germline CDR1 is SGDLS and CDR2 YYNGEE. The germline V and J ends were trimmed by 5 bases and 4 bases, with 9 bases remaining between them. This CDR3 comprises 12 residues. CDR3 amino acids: CASRDSPYGYTF. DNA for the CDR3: TGTGCCAGCAGAGACAGTCCCTATGGCTACACCTTC.

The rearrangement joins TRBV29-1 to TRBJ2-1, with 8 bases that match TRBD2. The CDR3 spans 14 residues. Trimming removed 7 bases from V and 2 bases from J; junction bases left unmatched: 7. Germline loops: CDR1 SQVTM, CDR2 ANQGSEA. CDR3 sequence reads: CSGLGGAAYNEQFF. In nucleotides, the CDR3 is TGCAGCGGTCTCGGGGGGGCCGCCTACAATGAGCAGTTCTTC.